The 4 T cell receptor beta chains below all came from one sample that was sequenced in a study of T cells in Graves' hyperthyroidism and ophthalmopathy. TCR beta CDR3 region amplification was performed from RNA transcripts. Carried out on the TCR CDR3, a first-round RT-PCR used the HTBI primer set. TCRdb analysed the multiplex PCR reads with MiXCR anew, one entry per CDR3 protein. The data show approximately 380,000 distinct CDR3 sequences, 11% to 15% seen once. The sample comprised blood. These receptors all stem from a man aged 50-60 years with Graves' ophthalmopathy.

The table lists this clonotype with a few counts. This chain connects TRBV4-1 to TRBJ2-1, with 12 nucleotides matching TRBD2. Per the germline V gene, CDR1 is MGHRA and CDR2 is YSYEKL. The CDR3 has 17 residues. The junction had 7 bases not matched to a gene; V was cut back by 1 base and J by 6 bases. The CDR3 sequence is CASSQVGTSGLFNEQFF. CDR3 DNA: TGCGCCAGCAGCCAAGTGGGGACTAGCGGGCTGTTCAATGAGCAGTTCTTC.

At least ten counts were recorded for this clonotype. This chain links TRBV18 with TRBJ2-3, with 9 bases fitting TRBD2. The V gene's germline CDR1 is KGHSH and CDR2 LQKENI. V shed 3 bases, J shed 0 bases, and the junction held 7 bases outside the gene matches. The CDR3 length is 17 residues. This chain's CDR3 is CASSPRSLAGSTDTQYF. The CDR3 nucleotides read TGTGCCAGCTCACCCCGGTCCCTAGCGGGAAGCACAGATACGCAGTATTTT.

In its sample, this clonotype was seen many times. J is TRBJ1-1 and V is TRBV5-1; possible D gene TRBD1, 5 bases. Trimming removed 2 bases at V and 2 bases at J, with 10 bases between. From germline, CDR1 is SGHRS and CDR2 YFSETQ. The CDR3 has 14 amino acids. This CDR3 is CASSFPGPNTEAFF. In nucleotides, the CDR3 is TGCGCCAGCAGCTTCCCAGGGCCTAACACTGAAGCTTTCTTT. The full variable domain, completed using reference TRBV5-1 and TRBJ1-1, is KAGVTQTPRYLIKTRGQQVTLSCSPISGHRSVSWYQQTPGQGLQFLFEYFSETQRNKGNFPGRFSGRQFSNSRSEMNVSTLELGDSALYLCASSFPGPNTEAFFGQGTRLTVV.

There are a few counts of this clonotype. V usage is TRBV28 and J usage is TRBJ2-4, with 10 bases matching TRBD1. The CDR3 is made up of 16 amino acids. Germline CDR1 is MDHEN and CDR2 is SYDVKM. V trimming: 4 bases; J trimming: 3 bases; junction bases outside the gene matches: 6. The CDR3 is CASSSTGQGIKNIQYF. CDR3 DNA: TGTGCCAGCAGTTCCACGGGACAGGGGATCAAAAACATTCAGTACTTC.